The clone carrying this T cell receptor beta chain was observed a single time. Its specificity is not known. Sequencing used immunoSEQ multiplex PCR; TCRdb keeps in-frame clones, though not all of them. The sample holds roughly 2,000,000 clones, approximately 95% seen once. The sample originates from a study of shared clonotypes between healthy human individuals. The naive CD8 fraction comprised CD45RO-negative cells positively selected for CCR7 and excluded terminally differentiated effector memory CD45RA+ cells. The CDR3 runs to 15 residues. CDR1 LGHNA and CDR2 YSLEER come from the germline V gene. V shed 0 bases, J shed 6 bases, and the junction held 4 bases outside the gene matches. Notes on the study in general: Few donors restricted represented genetic and exposure-history diversity.

This sequence joins TRBV4-3 and TRBJ2-2; 7 bases are shared with TRBD1. Input material: naive CD8+ T cells sorted from blood. The sequence derives from a man aged 18 to 29 in good health. For the CDR3, the DNA is TGCGCCAGCAGCCAAGAAGGGACAGTTCCCGGGGAGCTGTTTTTT. It encodes CASSQEGTVPGELFF.